This T cell receptor beta chain was captured in a study of CD8 T cells in ankylosing spondylitis. Whole-study results and caveats: Several highly homologous variants made up a TCR beta motif, and this motif appeared characteristic of ankylosing spondylitis blood. Disease-associated clones were reportedly significantly overrepresented in matched ankylosing spondylitis synovial fluid.

In germline, CDR1 is SGHTA, CDR2 FQGNSA. Trimming pared 6 bases from V and 4 bases from J, leaving 15 bases between. This CDR3 has 14 amino acids. This clonotype appeared a few times. Its antigen is not known. TCRdb independently ran MiXCR on the 5' RACE reads; one entry per CDR3 protein. Of a few hundred thousand distinct CDR3 sequences listed, about 22% are singletons. The sequenced material came from blood, either unsorted or a sorted T cell fraction (not recorded which). The clonotype originates from a male donor with ankylosing spondylitis. The chain joins TRBV7-2 to TRBJ1-1; D ambiguous. The CDR3 is CASSISVRATEAFF. The CDR3 region has the DNA TGTGCCAGCAGTATCTCCGTACGGGCCACTGAAGCTTTCTTT.